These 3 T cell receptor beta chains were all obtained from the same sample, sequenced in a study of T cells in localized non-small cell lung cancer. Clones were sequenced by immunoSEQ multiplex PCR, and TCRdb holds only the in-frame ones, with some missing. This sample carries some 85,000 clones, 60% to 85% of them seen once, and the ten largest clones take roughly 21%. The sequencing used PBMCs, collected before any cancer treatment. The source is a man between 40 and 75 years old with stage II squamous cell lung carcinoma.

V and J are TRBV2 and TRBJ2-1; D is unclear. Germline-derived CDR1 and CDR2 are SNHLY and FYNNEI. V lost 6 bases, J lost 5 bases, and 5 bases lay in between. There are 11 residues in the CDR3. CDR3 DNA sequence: TGTGCCAGCAGCCCGAACAATGAGCAGTTCTTC. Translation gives CASSPNNEQFF. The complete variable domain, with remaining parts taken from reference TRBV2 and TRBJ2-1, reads EPEVTQTPSHQVTQMGQEVILRCVPISNHLYFYWYRQILGQKVEFLVSFYNNEISEKSEIFDDQFSVERPDGSNFTLKIRSTKLEDSAMYFCASSPNNEQFFGPGTRLTVL.

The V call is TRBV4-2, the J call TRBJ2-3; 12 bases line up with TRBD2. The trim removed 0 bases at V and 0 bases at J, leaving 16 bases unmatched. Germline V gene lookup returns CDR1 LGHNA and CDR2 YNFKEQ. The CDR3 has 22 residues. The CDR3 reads CASSQEWLSLRLAGASTDTQYF. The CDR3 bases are TGTGCCAGCAGCCAAGAATGGCTTTCTCTGCGACTAGCGGGGGCTAGCACAGATACGCAGTATTTT.

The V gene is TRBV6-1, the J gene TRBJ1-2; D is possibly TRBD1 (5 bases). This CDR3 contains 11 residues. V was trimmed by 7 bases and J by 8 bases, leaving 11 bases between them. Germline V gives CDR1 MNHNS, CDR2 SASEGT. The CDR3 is CASTTGRGYTF. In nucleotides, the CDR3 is TGTGCCAGCACCACGGGGCGCGGCTACACCTTC.